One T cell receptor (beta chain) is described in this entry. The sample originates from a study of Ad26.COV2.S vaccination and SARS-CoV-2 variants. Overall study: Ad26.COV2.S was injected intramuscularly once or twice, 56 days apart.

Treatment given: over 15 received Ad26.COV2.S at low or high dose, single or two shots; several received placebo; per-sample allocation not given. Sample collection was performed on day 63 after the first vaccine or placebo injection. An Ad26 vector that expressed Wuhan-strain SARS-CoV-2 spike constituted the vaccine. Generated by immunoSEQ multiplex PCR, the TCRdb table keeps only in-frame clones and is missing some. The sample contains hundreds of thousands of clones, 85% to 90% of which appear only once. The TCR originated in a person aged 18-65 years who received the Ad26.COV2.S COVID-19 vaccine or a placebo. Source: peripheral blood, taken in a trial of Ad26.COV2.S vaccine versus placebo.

The CDR3 sequence: CASSRQSNTEAFF. The CDR3 DNA reads as TGTGCCAGCAGTCGACAGTCGAACACTGAAGCTTTCTTT. The rearrangement links TRBV12-3 or TRBV12-4 to TRBJ1-1; D perhaps matches TRBD1 (5 bases). The CDR3 length is 13 residues. The V gene lost 5 bases and the J gene lost 1 base, with 8 bases spanning the gap.